These 20 T cell receptor beta chains were all obtained from the same sample, sequenced in a study of T cells expressing NK-cell markers. After re-calling the 5' RACE reads, TCRdb lists one entry per CDR3 protein, DNA absent. With some 500,000 distinct CDR3 sequences in the sample, the ten largest clones hold 1.4%. The sample taken for sequencing was blood T cells: a sorted CD56 or NKG2C T cell subset, CD4+ or CD8+ T cells, or bulk PBMC T cells (not recorded which). The receptor source for this set is a woman aged 45 to 65 in good health.

V usage is TRBV5-1 and J usage is TRBJ1-5; without DNA, the TCRdb call of TRBD1 cannot be checked. Germline CDR1 reads SGHRS; CDR2 reads YFSETQ. This CDR3 contains 15 residues. The CDR3: CASSRDDSSNQPQHF.

The gene calls are TRBV27 and TRBJ1-1. The CDR3 runs 13 residues. Germline values: CDR1 MNHEY, CDR2 SMNVEV (reference sequence). This CDR3 is CASSSIMNTEAFF.

The rearrangement links TRBV9 to TRBJ2-1. The CDR3 extends over 14 amino acids. Germline V gene lookup returns CDR1 SGDLS and CDR2 YYNGEE. CDR3 loop: CASSVTSQYSEQFF.

J is TRBJ2-2 and V is TRBV6-5; the D gene TCRdb calls, TRBD2, cannot be checked with no DNA. The CDR3 loop spans 14 amino acids. From germline, CDR1 is MNHEY and CDR2 SVGAGI. The CDR3 protein is CASSLTSDAGELFF.

CDR3 protein: CVTQGRSYNEQFF. The V call is TRBV11-3, the J call TRBJ2-1; TCRdb picks TRBD1, but there is no DNA to check that call. The CDR3 covers 13 residues. Per germline, CDR1 SGHNT and CDR2 YENEEA.

This chain links TRBV6-6 with TRBJ2-7; the D call from TCRdb, TRBD2, cannot be confirmed without DNA. CDR1 is MNHNY and CDR2 is SVGAGI in the germline V gene (reference sequence). The CDR3 covers 15 residues. CDR3 sequence: CASSPTIRLAREQYF.

The chain joins TRBV4-1 to TRBJ2-7; the TCRdb call, TRBD2, lacks DNA for checking. In germline, CDR1 is MGHRA, CDR2 YSYEKL. The CDR3 is 15 residues long. The CDR3 loop reads CASSRPDFQTYEQYF.

This chain links TRBV20-1 with TRBJ2-1; no DNA is available, so the TRBD2 call from TCRdb remains unchecked. Per the germline V gene, CDR1 is DFQATT and CDR2 is SNEGSKA (reference sequence). The CDR3 has 17 amino acids. This CDR3 is CSARDSPVGLVYNEQFF.

This rearrangement joins TRBV12-3 or TRBV12-4 to TRBJ2-6. The CDR3 totals 18 residues. The CDR3 is CASSHRNEGWAGANVLTF.

This chain connects TRBV6-1 to TRBJ1-2. The CDR3 extends over 13 amino acids. CDR1 and CDR2 (germline): MNHNS, SASEGT. The CDR3 sequence: CASSYLGGDGYTF.

The rearrangement uses TRBV19 and TRBJ1-1; TCRdb's D call of TRBD1 is untestable without DNA. The CDR3 totals 14 residues. In germline, CDR1 is LNHDA, CDR2 SQIVND (reference sequence). The chain's CDR3 is CASSTGGWGTEAFF. The full variable domain, its missing parts supplied by reference TRBV19 and TRBJ1-1, is DGGITQSPKYLFRKEGQNVTLSCEQNLNHDAMYWYRQDPGQGLRLIYYSQIVNDFQKGDIAEGYSVSREKKESFPLTVTSAQKNPTAFYLCASSTGGWGTEAFFGQGTRLTVV.

The genes are TRBV4-1 and TRBJ1-3; the TCRdb call, TRBD1, lacks DNA for checking. There are 17 residues in the CDR3. Germline CDR1 and CDR2: MGHRA and YSYEKL. This chain's CDR3 is CASSQGGAAGAGNTIYF.

The chain is built from TRBV12-3 or TRBV12-4 and TRBJ2-1; lacking DNA, the TRBD2 call made by TCRdb goes unchecked. CDR3 size: 17 residues. The CDR3 region is CASSLYRRSGKHNEQFF.

The chain employs TRBV5-5 and TRBJ2-1; TCRdb proposes TRBD1, but this gene call is untestable without DNA. Per germline, CDR1 SGHKS and CDR2 YYEKEE (reference sequence). This CDR3 has 15 amino acids. The chain's CDR3 is CASSYRPPGDNEQFF. The variable domain in full, completed from reference TRBV5-5 and TRBJ2-1, reads DAGVTQSPTHLIKTRGQQVTLRCSPISGHKSVSWYQQVLGQGPQFIFQYYEKEERGRGNFPDRFSARQFPNYSSELNVNALLLGDSALYLCASSYRPPGDNEQFFGPGTRLTVL.

This rearrangement joins TRBV18 to TRBJ2-7; TCRdb selects TRBD1, and the lack of DNA leaves this call unchecked. Germline-derived CDR1 and CDR2 are KGHSH and LQKENI. CDR3 length equals 13 residues. CDR3 sequence reads: CASSPPSRYEQYF.

The CDR3 protein is CASSPRLRAPGRAEQFF. J is TRBJ2-1 and V is TRBV9; TCRdb lists TRBD1, though no DNA is available to test this call. Germline loops: CDR1 SGDLS, CDR2 YYNGEE. This CDR3 spans 17 amino acids.

The rearrangement links TRBV28 to TRBJ1-1; there is no DNA to check the TCRdb D call of TRBD1. This CDR3 is 11 amino acids long. Looked up from germline, CDR1 is MDHEN and CDR2 is SYDVKM. This CDR3 is CASSWDREAFF.

The chain recombines TRBV7-9 with TRBJ2-3; the D call of TRBD2 rests on TCRdb alone, since no DNA is present to check it. The CDR3 covers 14 residues. The germline CDR1 and CDR2 sequences are SEHNR and FQNEAQ (reference sequence). The CDR3 protein is CASKSGPAYATQYF.

V usage is TRBV5-1 and J usage is TRBJ2-4. The germline CDR1 and CDR2 sequences are SGHRS and YFSETQ. This CDR3 region has 18 residues. The CDR3 is CASSSGLAEPLAKNIQYF. The full variable domain, in which reference TRBV5-1 and TRBJ2-4 provide the parts outside the CDR3, is KAGVTQTPRYLIKTRGQQVTLSCSPISGHRSVSWYQQTPGQGLQFLFEYFSETQRNKGNFPGRFSGRQFSNSRSEMNVSTLELGDSALYLCASSSGLAEPLAKNIQYFGAGTRLSVL.

The chain carries TRBV30 and TRBJ2-2; TCRdb calls TRBD1, which cannot be checked without DNA. The CDR3 length is 16 residues. Germline V lookup: CDR1 GTSNPN, CDR2 SVGIG (reference sequence). The CDR3 loop is CAWTFLGTAVTGELFF.